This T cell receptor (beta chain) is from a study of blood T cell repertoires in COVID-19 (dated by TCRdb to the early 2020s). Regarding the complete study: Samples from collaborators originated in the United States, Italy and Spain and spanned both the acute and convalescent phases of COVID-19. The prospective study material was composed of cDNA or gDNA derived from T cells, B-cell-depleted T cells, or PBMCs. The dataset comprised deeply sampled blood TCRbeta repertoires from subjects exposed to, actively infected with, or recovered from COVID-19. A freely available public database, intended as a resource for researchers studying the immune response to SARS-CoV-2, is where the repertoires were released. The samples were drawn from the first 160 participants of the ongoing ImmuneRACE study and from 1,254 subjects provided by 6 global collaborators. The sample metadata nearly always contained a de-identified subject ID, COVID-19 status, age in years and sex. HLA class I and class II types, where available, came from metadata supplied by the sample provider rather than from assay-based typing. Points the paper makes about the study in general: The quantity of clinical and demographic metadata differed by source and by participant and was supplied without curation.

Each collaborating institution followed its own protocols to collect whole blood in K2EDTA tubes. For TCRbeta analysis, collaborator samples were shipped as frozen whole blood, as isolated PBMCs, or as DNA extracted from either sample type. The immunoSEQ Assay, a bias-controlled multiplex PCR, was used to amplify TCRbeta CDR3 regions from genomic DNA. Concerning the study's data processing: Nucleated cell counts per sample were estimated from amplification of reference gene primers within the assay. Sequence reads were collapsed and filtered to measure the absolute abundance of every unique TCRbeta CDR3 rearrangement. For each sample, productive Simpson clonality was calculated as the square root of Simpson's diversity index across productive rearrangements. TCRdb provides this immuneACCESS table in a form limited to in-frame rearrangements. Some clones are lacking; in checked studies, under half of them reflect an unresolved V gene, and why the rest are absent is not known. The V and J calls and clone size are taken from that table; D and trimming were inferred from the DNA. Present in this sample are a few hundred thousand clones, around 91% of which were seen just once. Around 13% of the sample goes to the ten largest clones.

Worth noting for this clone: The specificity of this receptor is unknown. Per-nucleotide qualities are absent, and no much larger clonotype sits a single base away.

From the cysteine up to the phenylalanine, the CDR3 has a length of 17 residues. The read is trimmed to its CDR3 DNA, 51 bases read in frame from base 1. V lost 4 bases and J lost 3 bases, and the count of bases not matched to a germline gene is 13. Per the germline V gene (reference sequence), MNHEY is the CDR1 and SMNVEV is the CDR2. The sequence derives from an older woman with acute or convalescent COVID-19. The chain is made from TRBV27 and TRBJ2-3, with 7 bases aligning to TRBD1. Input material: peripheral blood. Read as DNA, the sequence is TGTGCCAGCAGTTCATTCCACAGGGGATCGAGGACAGATACGCAGTATTTT. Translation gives CASSSFHRGSRTDTQYF.